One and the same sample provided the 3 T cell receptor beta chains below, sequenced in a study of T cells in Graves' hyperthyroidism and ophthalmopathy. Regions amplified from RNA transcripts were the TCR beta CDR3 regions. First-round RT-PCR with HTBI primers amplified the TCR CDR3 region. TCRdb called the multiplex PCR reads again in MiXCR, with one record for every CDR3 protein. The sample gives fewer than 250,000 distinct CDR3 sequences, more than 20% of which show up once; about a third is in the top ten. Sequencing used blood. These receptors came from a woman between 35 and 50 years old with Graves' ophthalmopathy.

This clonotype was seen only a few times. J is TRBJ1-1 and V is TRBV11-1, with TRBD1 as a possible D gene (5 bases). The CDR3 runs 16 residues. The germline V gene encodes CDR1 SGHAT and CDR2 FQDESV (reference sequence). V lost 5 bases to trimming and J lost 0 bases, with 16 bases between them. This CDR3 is CASSPKGRFMNTEAFF. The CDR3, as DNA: TGTGCCAGCAGCCCCAAGGGACGGTTTATGAACACTGAAGCTTTCTTT.

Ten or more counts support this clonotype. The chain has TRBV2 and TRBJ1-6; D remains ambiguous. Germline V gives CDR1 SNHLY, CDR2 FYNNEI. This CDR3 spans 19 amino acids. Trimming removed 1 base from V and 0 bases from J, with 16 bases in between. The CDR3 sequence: CASSEGPEDSSSYNSPLHF. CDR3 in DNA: TGTGCCAGCAGTGAAGGCCCTGAAGACTCGAGCTCCTATAATTCACCCCTCCACTTT.

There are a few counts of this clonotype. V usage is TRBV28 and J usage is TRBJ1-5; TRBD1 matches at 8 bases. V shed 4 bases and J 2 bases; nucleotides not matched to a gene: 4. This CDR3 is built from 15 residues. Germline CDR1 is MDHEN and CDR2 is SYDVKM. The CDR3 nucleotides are TGTGCCAGCAGTTCCGGGACAGGACGCAATCAGCCCCAGCATTTT. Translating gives CASSSGTGRNQPQHF.